The 27 T cell receptor beta chains given below trace back to one sample, sequenced in a study of PD-L1 blockade in urothelial cancer. Time point of the sample: peripheral blood 6 weeks after treatment start. The repertoire was sequenced with immunoSEQ multiplex PCR; TCRdb's copy has only in-frame clones and lacks some. The table shows about 50,000 clones, with over 75% occurring only once. The starting material was PBMCs, obtained around atezolizumab (anti-PD-L1) treatment. These receptors originate from a man aged 50-60 years with urothelial cancer.

This clone was detected once. The chain uses TRBV7-2 and TRBJ2-7; 8 bases map to TRBD1. This CDR3 is 14 amino acids long. V gave up 8 bases and J gave up 0 bases; unmatched junction bases: 6. The germline CDR1 and CDR2 sequences are SGHTA and FQGNSA. CDR3 loop: CASGRQGTSYEQYF. CDR3 nucleotide sequence: TGTGCCAGCGGGAGACAGGGGACCTCCTACGAGCAGTACTTC.

The rearrangement uses TRBV10-3 and TRBJ1-1; 10 positions match TRBD1. CDR3 size: 14 residues. Looked up from germline, CDR1 is ENHRY and CDR2 is SYGVKD. V dropped 10 bases and J dropped 1; count of bases not matched to a gene: 6. The DNA for the CDR3 is TGTGCCACCAAGGGGACAGGGGAGAACACTGAAGCTTTCTTT. Translating gives CATKGTGENTEAFF.

Here the CDR3 DNA reads TGTGCCAGCAGCTTATCTGGGACAGGGACAGATACGCAGTATTTT. Amino acids: CASSLSGTGTDTQYF. The chain has TRBV11-3 and TRBJ2-3, with 9 nucleotides matching TRBD1. Germline loops: CDR1 SGHNT, CDR2 YENEEA. The V segment lost 2 bases and the J segment 3 bases; nucleotides outside the gene matches: 3. The CDR3 totals 15 residues. The entire variable domain, with the rest obtained from reference TRBV11-3 and TRBJ2-3, is as follows: EAGVVQSPRYKIIEKKQPVAFWCNPISGHNTLYWYLQNLGQGPELLIRYENEEAVDDSQLPKDRFSAERLKGVDSTLKIQPAELGDSAVYLCASSLSGTGTDTQYFGPGTRLTVL.

CDR3 loop: CSVVPAGGADQPQHF. CDR3 nucleotides: TGCAGCGTTGTCCCCGCGGGGGGAGCGGATCAGCCCCAGCATTTT. The chain carries TRBV29-1 and TRBJ1-5; TRBD1 is a possible D gene (5 bases). Deletions cut 4 bases from V and 5 bases from J, with 18 bases between. The V gene's germline CDR1 is SQVTM and CDR2 ANQGSEA. The CDR3 has 15 amino acids.

The CDR3 coding sequence is TGCACCAGCCTCGTAAGATGTTACCATCAGGGGGGCTACACCTTC. Translated, it gives CTSLVRCYHQGGYTF. The chain joins TRBV1 to TRBJ1-2; whether TRBD1, the table's D call, matches the DNA was not checked. TRBV1 is classified as a pseudogene. There are 15 residues in the CDR3.

The table lists this clone with a count of one. This sequence joins TRBV14 and TRBJ2-7; 11 bases match TRBD1. With 1 base clipped from V and 6 bases from J, the junction kept 11 bases outside the gene matches. This CDR3 is built from 17 residues. In germline, CDR1 is SGHDN, CDR2 FVKESK. CDR3 in DNA: TGTGCCAGCAGCCAAGTTTCGGGACAGGGGGTCAGAGGCGAGCAGTACTTC. Its translation: CASSQVSGQGVRGEQYF. Looking up the rest from reference TRBV14 and TRBJ2-7 gives the full variable domain: EAGVTQFPSHSVIEKGQTVTLRCDPISGHDNLYWYRRVMGKEIKFLLHFVKESKQDESGMPNNRFLAERTGGTYSTLKVQPAELEDSGVYFCASSQVSGQGVRGEQYFGPGTRLTVT.

This clone was seen only once. V is TRBV5-6 and J is TRBJ1-1, with D perhaps TRBD1 (5 bases). The V end lost 4 bases, the J end lost 0 bases, and 10 bases lay between the germline ends. Germline values: CDR1 SGHDT, CDR2 YYEEEE. CDR3 size: 14 residues. Written as DNA, the CDR3 is TGTGCCAGCAGCCGCATAGGGGTGAACACTGAAGCTTTCTTT. Translation gives CASSRIGVNTEAFF.

This rearrangement joins TRBV28 to TRBJ2-7, with D tentatively TRBD2 (6 bases). Germline V gene sequence: CDR1 MDHEN, CDR2 SYDVKM. The CDR3 runs to 13 residues. The V end lost 7 bases, the J end lost 0 bases, and 10 bases lay between the germline ends. CDR3 sequence: CASNPGSSYEQYF. DNA for the CDR3: TGTGCCAGCAATCCCGGGAGCTCCTACGAGCAGTACTTC.

The chain employs TRBV19 and TRBJ1-1; 9 bases agree with TRBD1. The CDR3 is 17 residues long. J gave up 2 bases and V 1 base, and 8 bases lay outside the gene matches. The germline gives CDR1 LNHDA, CDR2 SQIVND (reference sequence). The CDR3 bases are TGTGCCAGTAGTATAGCCCGGGACAGGGCGGTAAACACTGAAGCTTTCTTT. Protein sequence: CASSIARDRAVNTEAFF.

For the CDR3, the DNA is TGTGCCAGCAGCTCCGGGGATTTCTCTGGGGCCAACGTCCTGACTTTC. This encodes CASSSGDFSGANVLTF. V is TRBV7-2 and J is TRBJ2-6, with a tentative D call TRBD2 (5 bases). Germline values: CDR1 SGHTA, CDR2 FQGNSA. With 4 bases removed from V and 0 bases from J, the gap between germline ends came to 10 bases. The CDR3 sequence is 16 residues long.

V gene TRBV11-3 combines with J gene TRBJ2-7; 11 bases match TRBD1. CDR1 and CDR2 from the germline V gene are SGHNT and YENEEA. V trimming: 3 bases; J trimming: 5 bases; junction bases outside the gene matches: 6. This CDR3 region has 15 residues. CDR3 DNA sequence: TGTGCCAGCAGCTTGGGACAGGGGGTGGTCGACGAGCAGTACTTC. Translation gives CASSLGQGVVDEQYF.

The rearrangement joins TRBV5-1 to TRBJ1-3; D unclear. This CDR3 is built from 15 residues. CDR1 and CDR2 (germline): SGHRS, YFSETQ. The ends were cut back, 3 bases at V and 4 bases at J, with 14 bases in the middle. The DNA for the CDR3 is TGCGCCAGCAGCTCGGAGGGCTACGCAGGAAACACCATATATTTT. Translation gives CASSSEGYAGNTIYF. Full variable domain (rest looked up from reference TRBV5-1 and TRBJ1-3): KAGVTQTPRYLIKTRGQQVTLSCSPISGHRSVSWYQQTPGQGLQFLFEYFSETQRNKGNFPGRFSGRQFSNSRSEMNVSTLELGDSALYLCASSSEGYAGNTIYFGEGSWLTVV.

This chain joins TRBV25-1 and TRBJ2-5; TRBD1 aligns across 8 bases. V gave up 5 bases and J gave up 1 base; unmatched junction bases: 6. From germline, CDR1 is MGHDK and CDR2 SYGVNS. The CDR3 is 15 amino acids. The CDR3 sequence is CASSYTDRVQETQYF. CDR3 in DNA: TGTGCCAGCAGTTACACGGACAGGGTCCAAGAGACCCAGTACTTC.

Only one count was recorded for this clone. The gene calls are TRBV5-1 and TRBJ2-7, with D perhaps matching TRBD2 (7 bases). The germline V gene encodes CDR1 SGHRS and CDR2 YFSETQ. V shed 0 bases and J shed 2 bases, with 9 bases lying between them. The CDR3 covers 14 residues. CDR3 loop: CASSLDGGPYEQYF. The DNA for the CDR3 is TGCGCCAGCAGCTTGGACGGGGGGCCCTACGAGCAGTACTTC.

The J gene is TRBJ1-1, the V gene TRBV7-9; unclear D gene. Germline V gene lookup returns CDR1 SEHNR and CDR2 FQNEAQ (reference sequence). This CDR3 has 17 residues. The V and J ends lost 4 bases and 0 bases respectively, with 18 bases between them. This CDR3 reads CASSWPLGRRLNTEAFF. CDR3 DNA sequence: TGTGCCAGCAGCTGGCCTTTAGGGAGGCGGTTGAACACTGAAGCTTTCTTT.

The J gene is TRBJ1-2, the V gene TRBV27; maybe TRBD1 (5 bases). This CDR3 has 14 residues. Germline lookup yields CDR1 MNHEY and CDR2 SMNVEV (reference sequence). V was clipped by 0 bases and J by 8 bases, with 13 bases between them. In DNA, the CDR3 is TGTGCCAGCAGTTTATCTGGCGGGACTAGGGGCTACACCTTC. Translated: CASSLSGGTRGYTF.

V usage is TRBV7-2 and J usage is TRBJ2-1; 9 bases are a match to TRBD1. CDR1 SGHTA and CDR2 FQGNSA come from the germline V gene. V shed 5 bases, J shed 10 bases, and the junction held 15 bases outside the gene matches. The CDR3 loop spans 16 amino acids. CDR3 bases: TGTGCCAGCAGCCCCACAGGGGGCGCGGGAAGCAGAGAGCAGTTCTTC. This codes for CASSPTGGAGSREQFF.

The chain carries TRBV30 and TRBJ2-7; possibly TRBD2 for D (6 bases). CDR3 length equals 12 residues. In germline, CDR1 is GTSNPN, CDR2 SVGIG (reference sequence). Trimming removed 2 bases at V and 2 bases at J, with 7 bases between. The CDR3 nucleotides are TGTGCCTGGAGTTGGGGGGCCTACGAGCAGTACTTC. Amino acids: CAWSWGAYEQYF.

The chain employs TRBV11-2 and TRBJ2-1; possible D gene TRBD2, 5 bases. This CDR3 contains 13 residues. Per germline, CDR1 SGHAT and CDR2 FQNNGV. The V and J ends lost 5 bases and 9 bases respectively, with 14 bases between them. The CDR3 loop reads CASSPAFEGEQFF. The CDR3 region has the DNA TGTGCCAGCAGCCCCGCTTTTGAGGGTGAGCAGTTCTTC.

Here the CDR3 DNA reads TGTGCCACGGCGCCCGCAGGGCCCGACGAGCAGTACTTC. Encoded protein: CATAPAGPDEQYF. This chain joins TRBV6-6 and TRBJ2-7; tentatively, D is TRBD1 (5 bases). Germline lookup yields CDR1 MNHNY and CDR2 SVGAGI (reference sequence). The CDR3 runs to 13 residues. Trimming stripped 10 bases from V and 5 bases from J, with 18 bases between.

The rearrangement joins TRBV15 to TRBJ1-5; 9 bases fit TRBD1. The CDR3 covers 17 residues. J lost 4 bases, V lost 1 base, and 8 bases had no gene match. CDR1 and CDR2 from the germline V gene are LNHNV and YYDKDF (reference sequence). CDR3 residues: CATSRGDQGTGNQPQHF. Written as DNA, the CDR3 is TGTGCCACCAGCAGAGGGGACCAGGGGACAGGGAATCAGCCCCAGCATTTT.

The sample holds one count of this clone. The chain combines TRBV15 with TRBJ1-5; 11 nucleotides line up with TRBD1. The CDR3 is made up of 18 amino acids. Looked up from germline, CDR1 is LNHNV and CDR2 is YYDKDF (reference sequence). The V and J ends lost 3 bases and 6 bases, in that order; junction bases with no gene match: 13. The CDR3 protein is CATSRGEDRGLLGQPQHF. The CDR3 coding sequence is TGTGCCACCAGCAGGGGGGAGGACAGGGGGCTTCTTGGTCAGCCCCAGCATTTT.

The chain is built from TRBV6-5 and TRBJ1-1, with D uncertain. The CDR3 length is 12 residues. Trimming shortened V by 4 bases and J by 0 bases, and 3 bases separated the two germline ends. Germline CDR1 MNHEY, CDR2 SVGAGI. CDR3 sequence: CASSFLNTEAFF. Here the CDR3 DNA reads TGTGCCAGCAGTTTCTTGAACACTGAAGCTTTCTTT.

The rearrangement joins TRBV5-8 to TRBJ1-4; possible D gene TRBD1, 5 bases. Trimming left V 0 bases short and J 4 bases short, with 10 bases between. The CDR3 is made up of 15 amino acids. Per the germline V gene, CDR1 is SGHTS and CDR2 is YDEGEE. CDR3 loop: CASSLEWGGNEKLFF. CDR3 DNA: TGTGCCAGCAGCTTGGAGTGGGGGGGTAATGAAAAACTGTTTTTT. Variable domain in full (rest from reference TRBV5-8 and TRBJ1-4): EAGVTQSPTHLIKTRGQQATLRCSPISGHTSVYWYQQALGLGLQFLLWYDEGEERNRGNFPPRFSGRQFPNYSSELNVNALELEDSALYLCASSLEWGGNEKLFFGSGTQLSVL.

The chain employs TRBV5-1 and TRBJ1-5, with 7 nucleotides matching TRBD1. Losses at the gene ends were 3 bases for V and 7 bases for J; bases not matched to a gene: 13. This CDR3 has 16 residues. CDR1 SGHRS and CDR2 YFSETQ come from the germline V gene. CDR3 amino acids: CASSSGTGVERQPQHF. Here the CDR3 DNA reads TGCGCCAGCAGCTCGGGAACAGGGGTAGAACGACAGCCCCAGCATTTT.

The chain carries TRBV5-1 and TRBJ1-5; TRBD1 agrees at 9 bases. Germline loops: CDR1 SGHRS, CDR2 YFSETQ. V gave up 4 bases and J gave up 9 bases; unmatched junction bases: 11. The CDR3 covers 15 residues. CDR3: CASSPVQGAGGPQHF. In DNA, the CDR3 is TGCGCCAGCAGCCCGGTACAGGGGGCCGGAGGGCCCCAGCATTTT.

The J gene is TRBJ2-1, the V gene TRBV14; 12 bases match TRBD2. The CDR3 spans 17 residues. The trim removed 4 bases at V and 4 bases at J, leaving 8 bases unmatched. The germline V gene encodes CDR1 SGHDN and CDR2 FVKESK. The CDR3 here is CASSPRLAGAPYNEQFF. As DNA, the CDR3 is TGTGCCAGCAGCCCTAGACTAGCGGGGGCACCATACAATGAGCAGTTCTTC.